A single TCR beta chain is shown here with its context. The CDR3 consists of 16 residues. The V gene's germline CDR1 is KGHDR and CDR2 SFDVKD. V lost 2 bases to trimming and J lost 5 bases; unmatched junction nucleotides: 10. The method was immunoSEQ multiplex PCR; TCRdb's version includes in-frame clones alone and lacks a portion of them. The sample includes around 130,000 clones, roughly 86% of them seen just once. This specimen comes from a study of control samples from healthy donors and cancer patients. The rearrangement links TRBV24-1 to TRBJ2-7; 8 bases line up with TRBD2. The specimen sequenced was PBMCs. This clonotype was sampled from a man between 45 and 60 years old with head and neck cancer. CDR3 sequence reads: CATSDWAGGWMDEQYF. The DNA for the CDR3 is TGTGCCACCAGTGATTGGGCGGGGGGTTGGATGGACGAGCAGTACTTC.